The 7 T cell receptor beta chains below come from one sample, sequenced in a study of control samples from healthy donors and cancer patients. This table comes from immunoSEQ multiplex PCR, and its TCRdb copy is limited to in-frame clones, with some not included. The sample carries more than 85,000 clones, 88% recorded once. What was sequenced was PBMCs. These receptors were collected from an older woman with lung cancer.

The chain carries TRBV20-1 and TRBJ2-5; D unclear. CDR1 and CDR2 (germline): DFQATT, SNEGSKA (reference sequence). This CDR3 has 10 amino acids. V was pared by 6 bases and J by 3 bases, with 5 bases between. CDR3 in DNA: TGCAGTGCCATTAAAGAGACCCAGTACTTC. Protein: CSAIKETQYF.

The CDR3 is CASSGSAANTEAFF. The CDR3, as DNA: TGTGCCAGCAGTGGCAGCGCAGCGAACACTGAAGCTTTCTTT. The chain recombines TRBV7-3 with TRBJ1-1; D gene uncertain. Trimming cost V 6 bases and J 1 base, with 12 bases left between them. Germline CDR1 is SGHTA and CDR2 is FQGTGA. The CDR3 runs 14 residues.

This chain links TRBV4-1 with TRBJ2-3; possibly TRBD1 for D (5 bases). CDR3 length: 14 amino acids. CDR1 is MGHRA and CDR2 is YSYEKL in the germline V gene. Trimming removed 0 bases at V and 10 bases at J, with 14 bases between. In nucleotides, the CDR3 is TGCGCCAGCAGCCAAGAAGATCGGACAAACGCGCAGTATTTT. Encoded protein: CASSQEDRTNAQYF.

This clone was picked up a small number of times. The J gene is TRBJ1-2, the V gene TRBV19; D might be TRBD1 (5 bases). V lost 8 bases to trimming and J lost 2 bases, with 6 bases between them. This CDR3 is built from 11 residues. Looked up from germline, CDR1 is LNHDA and CDR2 is SQIVND (reference sequence). As DNA, the CDR3 is TGTGCCAGTGGGGGAAACTATGGCTACACCTTC. Translating it yields CASGGNYGYTF.

The chain recombines TRBV14 with TRBJ2-7, with D uncertain. CDR1 SGHDN and CDR2 FVKESK come from the germline V gene. The CDR3 consists of 13 residues. Trimming pared 1 base from V and 4 bases from J, leaving 8 bases between. The CDR3 loop is CASSQVGRYEQYF. CDR3 DNA sequence: TGTGCCAGCAGCCAAGTGGGAAGGTACGAGCAGTACTTC.

The chain employs TRBV6-5 and TRBJ2-6; possibly TRBD2 for D (6 bases). The V end was cut by 2 bases, the J end by 2 bases, with 7 bases between. The CDR3 consists of 15 residues. Germline CDR1 reads MNHEY; CDR2 reads SVGAGI. CDR3: CASSYGGPGANVLTF. The CDR3 DNA sequence: TGTGCCAGCAGTTACGGAGGGCCTGGGGCCAACGTCCTGACTTTC.

This sequence joins TRBV11-3 and TRBJ2-3; 11 bases map to TRBD2. The CDR3 length is 15 residues. From germline, CDR1 is SGHNT and CDR2 YENEEA. The V gene end was trimmed by 6 bases and the J gene end by 5 bases; junction bases not matched to a gene: 7. CDR3 sequence (DNA): TGTGCCAGCAGTCTTAGCGGGGGGGCGGGAGATACGCAGTATTTT. Protein: CASSLSGGAGDTQYF.